The 12 T cell receptor beta chains below all came from one sample that was sequenced in a study of PD-1 blockade in classical Hodgkin lymphoma. In every patient, relapse followed autologous stem cell transplantation, while exposure to brentuximab vedotin differed. Sequenced by immunoSEQ multiplex PCR; TCRdb stores in-frame clones only, minus some. The sample holds under 45,000 clones, around 75% seen once. The starting material was peripheral blood mononuclear cells (PBMCs), obtained at baseline. Receptors originate from a human donor with classical Hodgkin lymphoma.

This clone was counted a few times. The rearrangement joins TRBV29-1 to TRBJ1-3; unclear D gene. The CDR3 has 12 amino acids. Germline CDR1 reads SQVTM; CDR2 reads ANQGSEA. Trimming removed 6 bases at V and 0 bases at J, with 6 bases between. The CDR3 nucleotides are TGCAGCGTCCGGTACTCTGGAAACACCATATATTTT. Protein product: CSVRYSGNTIYF.

This clone was seen more than once but under ten times. The chain joins TRBV11-3 to TRBJ2-3; D is undetermined. From germline, CDR1 is SGHNT and CDR2 YENEEA. V dropped 6 bases and J dropped 3 bases, with 7 bases sitting between them. The CDR3 extends over 12 amino acids. The CDR3 region has the DNA TGTGCCAGCAGTTCAAATACAGATACGCAGTATTTT. Its translation is CASSSNTDTQYF.

This chain uses TRBV7-3 with TRBJ1-2, with D possibly matching TRBD1 (5 bases). Trimming shortened V by 1 base and J by 7 bases, and 10 bases separated the two germline ends. CDR1 and CDR2 from the germline V gene are SGHTA and FQGTGA. The CDR3 loop spans 13 amino acids. This chain's CDR3 is CASSLMGGGGYTF. The CDR3 DNA reads as TGTGCCAGCAGCTTAATGGGGGGAGGTGGCTACACCTTC.

The rearrangement links TRBV10-3 to TRBJ2-7, with 7 bases lining up with TRBD2. The CDR3 is 14 amino acids. V was clipped by 2 bases and J by 1 base; unmatched bases: 2. Per germline, CDR1 ENHRY and CDR2 SYGVKD. The CDR3 DNA follows: TGTGCCATCAGTGAGAGGGAGGGGTCCTACGAGCAGTACTTC. Encoded protein: CAISEREGSYEQYF.

The J gene is TRBJ2-3, the V gene TRBV15, with D unresolved. The CDR3 loop spans 13 amino acids. The V gene's germline CDR1 is LNHNV and CDR2 YYDKDF (reference sequence). The V end lost 4 bases, the J end lost 7 bases, and 12 bases lay between the germline ends. The CDR3 DNA reads TGTGCCACCAGCAATACCCACGAGAATACGCAGTATTTT. Translation gives CATSNTHENTQYF.

The rearrangement uses TRBV11-2 and TRBJ2-1; D unresolved. Germline lookup yields CDR1 SGHAT and CDR2 FQNNGV. Trimming removed 1 base from V and 9 bases from J, with 13 bases in between. This CDR3 comprises 14 residues. This chain's CDR3 is CASSLGSTMSEQFF. In DNA, the CDR3 is TGTGCCAGCAGCTTAGGGTCCACTATGAGTGAGCAGTTCTTC.

V is TRBV7-9 and J is TRBJ2-2; tentatively, D is TRBD1 (5 bases). Trimming pared 2 bases from V and 4 bases from J, leaving 11 bases between. The CDR3 has 15 amino acids. Germline CDR1 reads SEHNR; CDR2 reads FQNEAQ (reference sequence). CDR3 in amino acids: CASSLSDSPTGELFF. In nucleotides, the CDR3 is TGTGCCAGCAGCTTATCCGACAGCCCCACCGGGGAGCTGTTTTTT.

This rearrangement joins TRBV11-2 to TRBJ2-1, with 8 bases fitting TRBD2. J gave up 4 bases and V 0 bases, and 5 bases lay outside the gene matches. Per the germline V gene, CDR1 is SGHAT and CDR2 is FQNNGV. The CDR3 is 16 residues long. The CDR3 loop is CASSLDLLAGYNEQFF. Here the CDR3 DNA reads TGTGCCAGCAGCTTAGATCTTTTAGCGGGATACAATGAGCAGTTCTTC. Using reference TRBV11-2 and TRBJ2-1 for the parts outside the CDR3, the full variable domain is EAGVAQSPRYKIIEKRQSVAFWCNPISGHATLYWYQQILGQGPKLLIQFQNNGVVDDSQLPKDRFSAERLKGVDSTLKIQPAKLEDSAVYLCASSLDLLAGYNEQFFGPGTRLTVL.

The J gene is TRBJ2-7, the V gene TRBV6-5; D not resolved. CDR3 length equals 12 residues. CDR1 is MNHEY, CDR2 SVGAGI, per germline. Trimming stripped 6 bases from V and 2 bases from J, with 8 bases between. CDR3 protein: CASRDGTYEQYF. In nucleotides, the CDR3 is TGTGCCAGCAGAGACGGAACCTACGAGCAGTACTTC.

The rearrangement joins TRBV28 to TRBJ1-4; D is perhaps TRBD1 (5 bases). This CDR3 is built from 14 residues. CDR1 is MDHEN and CDR2 is SYDVKM in the germline V gene. V lost 5 bases and J 8 bases, leaving 15 bases between the germline ends. The CDR3 coding sequence is TGTGCCAGCAGTCAGTCCCCGGGACTAGAAAAACTGTTTTTT. Protein: CASSQSPGLEKLFF. Drawing the rest from reference TRBV28 and TRBJ1-4, the complete variable domain is DVKVTQSSRYLVKRTGEKVFLECVQDMDHENMFWYRQDPGLGLRLIYFSYDVKMKEKGDIPEGYSVSREKKERFSLILESASTNQTSMYLCASSQSPGLEKLFFGSGTQLSVL.

The chain joins TRBV2 to TRBJ1-2; no reliable D call. The germline V gene encodes CDR1 SNHLY and CDR2 FYNNEI. The CDR3 spans 14 residues. With 5 bases removed from V and 6 bases from J, the gap between germline ends came to 16 bases. DNA for the CDR3: TGTGCCAGCAGTATAGACAACTCTGGGAATGGCTACACCTTC. This encodes CASSIDNSGNGYTF.

This clone was seen a few times. V gene TRBV27 combines with J gene TRBJ2-3; 10 nucleotides match TRBD2. Germline V gene sequence: CDR1 MNHEY, CDR2 SMNVEV (reference sequence). J gave up 3 bases and V 5 bases, and 8 bases lay outside the gene matches. The CDR3 runs 16 residues. The CDR3 is CASSPGTSVVTDTQYF. As DNA, the CDR3 is TGTGCCAGCAGTCCCGGGACTAGCGTTGTAACAGATACGCAGTATTTT.